This T cell receptor beta chain derives from a study of cytomegalovirus exposure and HLA in healthy donors. This CDR3 spans 14 amino acids. Germline lookup yields CDR1 LNHNV and CDR2 YYDKDF (reference sequence). V shed 8 bases and J 5 bases; nucleotides not matched to a gene: 11. The study ran its PCR with 60 Vbeta and 13 Jbeta primers. This table comes from immunoSEQ multiplex PCR, and its TCRdb copy is limited to in-frame clones, with some not included. The repertoire includes under 200,000 clones, approximately 86% of them detected once, and under 2.5% sits in the top ten. The sequenced sample was PBMCs. The chain recombines TRBV15 with TRBJ2-5, with 7 bases matching TRBD2. The clonotype comes from a woman aged 18 to 35 in good health and CMV-seronegative. CDR3 sequence (DNA): TGTGCCACCCGCGGGACCCGGGGGGATGAGACCCAGTACTTC. As protein: CATRGTRGDETQYF.